This TCR beta chain stems from a study of human T cells and chemical hapten exposure. Study background: Sensitization was performed using 2% DPC on a 2 cm by 2 cm upper inner arm skin site. Broader study findings: Large CDR3 similarity clusters arose significantly more often from expanded TCRs than from controls. Healthy people's immune response may differ from that of the donors, who had alopecia.

One entry per CDR3 protein results from TCRdb running MiXCR on the RACE reads. The sample yields about 120,000 distinct CDR3 sequences, about 12% seen once. As concerns this clonotype: Its antigen is unidentified. This clone may be a read error of a much larger clone one base away.

Time point indicated: patch test 1, 2 weeks after DPC sensitization. This sample's treatment: therapeutic diphenylcyclopropenone sensitization with weekly scalp DPC. The CDR3 has 12 residues. Germline V CDR1 and CDR2: DFQATT, SNEGSKA (reference sequence). Sequencing used whole blood, obtained in connection with sensitization to the hapten diphenylcyclopropenone (DPC). The chain employs TRBV20-1 and TRBJ2-5, with D perhaps matching TRBD2 (5 bases). The sequence was collected from a woman aged 45-60 years with alopecia areata. Some clones in this sample may be carry-over from other donors' samples. In nucleotides, the CDR3 is TGCAGTGTTAGATCGGGACAAGAGACCCAGTACTTC. This sequence encodes CSVRSGQETQYF.